What follows is one T cell receptor beta chain and its context. Its antigen is still unknown. This may be a read error, as it is one base from a much larger clone. V was shortened by 5 bases and J by 5 bases, with 12 bases between the two germline ends. The length of the CDR3 is 13 residues. CDR1 and CDR2 (germline): SGHAT, FQNNGV. This sample is drawn from a study of T-cell memory formation after mild COVID-19. Study-wide results and caveats: Contracting clones from day 15 to 85 had balanced CD4/CD8; later expanders favoured CD4+. Certain responding clones were present in pre-infection memory, suggesting participation of cross-reactive memory.

Barcoded TCR alpha and TCR beta cDNA libraries with UMIs came from 5'RACE using constant-segment primers. TCRdb reprocessed the 5' RACE reads with MiXCR, giving one entry per CDR3 protein. The table has about 110,000 distinct CDR3 sequences, under 15% seen once; the top ten hold roughly 27%. The sequencing input was PBMCs or a T cell subset sorted from them (not recorded which). The chain carries TRBV11-2 and TRBJ2-5; weak D call: TRBD1 (6 bases). The source of this sequence is an adult woman who had mild COVID-19 (a few samples of this study predate the infection). Cell type and time point are not known. The CDR3 here is CASSRQVKETQYF. The CDR3 region has the DNA TGTGCCAGCAGCAGACAGGTCAAGGAGACCCAGTACTTC.